This TCR beta chain was captured by sequencing in a study of patients and donors after allogeneic stem cell transplantation (TCRdb year 2020). Receptor amplification or capture employed RT-PCR. Data came from a NextSeq 550. The public reads were quality trimmed at Q25 with fastp and then assembled into clones with MiXCR by TCRdb, keeping productive beta chains. Rows with a matching CDR3 protein are joined into one entry that keeps the most common DNA and genes. For this sample there are some 200,000 distinct CDR3 sequences; less than 45% appear just once. Of the sample, approximately 30% is held by the ten largest clones. A remark on this clonotype: Its specific antigen is unknown. Base qualities are not provided; no much larger clone lies one nucleotide away.

CDR3 length: 15 amino acids, cysteine to phenylalanine. Just the 45-base CDR3 DNA is kept, in frame starting at base 1. Via the germline V gene (reference sequence), CDR1 is MNHEY and CDR2 SMNVEV. The trim is 7 bases for V and 0 bases for J, with a gap of 13 bases between the germline ends. The receptor comes from a human donor who was either an allogeneic HSCT recipient or a stem cell or donor lymphocyte infusion donor (not recorded which). It is not recorded whose cells these are; they may come from a transplant donor. Material for sequencing was blood, either unsorted or a sorted T cell fraction (not recorded which). The rearranged segments are TRBV27 and TRBJ2-1; no D segment can be confidently identified. The CDR3 corresponds to CASTVLRSSYNEQFF. In nucleotide form, the sequence is TGTGCCAGCACCGTACTCCGGAGCTCCTACAATGAGCAGTTCTTC.